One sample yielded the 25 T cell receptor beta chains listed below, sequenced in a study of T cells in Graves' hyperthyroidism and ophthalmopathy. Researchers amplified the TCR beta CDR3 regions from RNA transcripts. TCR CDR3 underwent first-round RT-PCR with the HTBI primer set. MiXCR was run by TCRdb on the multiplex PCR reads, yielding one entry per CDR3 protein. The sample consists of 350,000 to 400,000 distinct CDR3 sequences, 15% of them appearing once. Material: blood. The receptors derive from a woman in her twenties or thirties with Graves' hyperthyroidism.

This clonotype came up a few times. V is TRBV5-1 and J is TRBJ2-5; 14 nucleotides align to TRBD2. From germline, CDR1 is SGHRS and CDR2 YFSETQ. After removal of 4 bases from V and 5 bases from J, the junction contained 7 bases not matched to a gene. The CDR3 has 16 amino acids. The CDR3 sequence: CASSERLAGGPETQYF. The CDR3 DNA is TGCGCCAGCAGCGAAAGACTAGCGGGAGGGCCGGAGACCCAGTACTTC.

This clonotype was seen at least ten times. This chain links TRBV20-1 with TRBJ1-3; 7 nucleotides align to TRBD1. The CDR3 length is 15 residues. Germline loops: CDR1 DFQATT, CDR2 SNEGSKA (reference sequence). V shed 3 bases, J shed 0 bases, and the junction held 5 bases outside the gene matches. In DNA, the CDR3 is TGCAGTGCTAGGGGAGGGGGCATCTCTGGAAACACCATATATTTT. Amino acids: CSARGGGISGNTIYF.

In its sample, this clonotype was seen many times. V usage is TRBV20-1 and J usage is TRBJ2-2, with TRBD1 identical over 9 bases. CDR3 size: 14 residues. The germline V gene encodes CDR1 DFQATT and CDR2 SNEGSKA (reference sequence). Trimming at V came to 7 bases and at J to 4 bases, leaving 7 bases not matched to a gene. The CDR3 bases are TGCAGTGTCCGGGACAGGGCCTCCACCGGGGAGCTGTTTTTT. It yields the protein CSVRDRASTGELFF.

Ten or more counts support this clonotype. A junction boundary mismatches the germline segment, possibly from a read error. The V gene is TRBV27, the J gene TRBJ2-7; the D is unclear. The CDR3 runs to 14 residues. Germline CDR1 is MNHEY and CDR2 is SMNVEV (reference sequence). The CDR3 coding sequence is TGTGCCACCAGTTTTTCTCGCGGCTCCTACGAGCAGTACTTC. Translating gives CATSFSRGSYEQYF.

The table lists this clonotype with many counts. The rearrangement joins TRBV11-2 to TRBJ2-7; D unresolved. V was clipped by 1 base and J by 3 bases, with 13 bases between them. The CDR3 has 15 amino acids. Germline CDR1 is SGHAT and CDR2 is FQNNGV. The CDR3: CASSLVPDVLYEQYF. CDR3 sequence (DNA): TGTGCCAGCAGCTTAGTTCCGGACGTACTCTACGAGCAGTACTTC. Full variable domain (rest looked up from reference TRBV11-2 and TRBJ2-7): EAGVAQSPRYKIIEKRQSVAFWCNPISGHATLYWYQQILGQGPKLLIQFQNNGVVDDSQLPKDRFSAERLKGVDSTLKIQPAKLEDSAVYLCASSLVPDVLYEQYFGPGTRLTVT.

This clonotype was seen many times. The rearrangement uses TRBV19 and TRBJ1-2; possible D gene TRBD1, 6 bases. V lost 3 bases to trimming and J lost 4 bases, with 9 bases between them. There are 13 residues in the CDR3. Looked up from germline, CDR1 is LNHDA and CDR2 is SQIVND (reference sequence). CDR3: CASSIRTAYGYTF. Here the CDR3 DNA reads TGTGCCAGTAGTATCCGGACAGCCTATGGCTACACCTTC.

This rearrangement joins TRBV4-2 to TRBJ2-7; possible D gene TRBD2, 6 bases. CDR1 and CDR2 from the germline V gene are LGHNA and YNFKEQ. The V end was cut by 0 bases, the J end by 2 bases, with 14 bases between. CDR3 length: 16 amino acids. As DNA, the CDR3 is TGTGCCAGCAGCCAAGATCAACGGGAGAGAACCTACGAGCAGTACTTC. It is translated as CASSQDQRERTYEQYF.

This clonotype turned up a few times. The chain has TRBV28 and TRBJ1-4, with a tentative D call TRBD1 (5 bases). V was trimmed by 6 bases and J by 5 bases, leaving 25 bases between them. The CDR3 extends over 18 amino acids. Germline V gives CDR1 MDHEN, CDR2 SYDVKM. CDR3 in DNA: TGTGCCAGCAGCCCCTGGGGCTACGAGGGGAGGGGAAATGAAAAACTGTTTTTT. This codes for CASSPWGYEGRGNEKLFF.

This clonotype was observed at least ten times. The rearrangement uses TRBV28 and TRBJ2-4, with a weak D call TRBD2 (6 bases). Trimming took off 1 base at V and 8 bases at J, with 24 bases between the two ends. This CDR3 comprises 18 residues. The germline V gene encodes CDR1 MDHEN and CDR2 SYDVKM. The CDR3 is CASSLFVGGTGLRDIQYF. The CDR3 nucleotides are TGTGCCAGCAGTTTATTCGTCGGAGGGACCGGTCTTAGGGACATTCAGTACTTC.

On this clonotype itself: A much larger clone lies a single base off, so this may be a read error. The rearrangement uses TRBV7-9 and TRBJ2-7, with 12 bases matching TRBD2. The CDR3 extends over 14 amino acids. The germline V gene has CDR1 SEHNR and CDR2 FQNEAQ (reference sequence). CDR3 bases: TGTGCCAGCAGCCCACCGGGACTAGCGGGCGAGCAGTGCTTC. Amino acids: CASSPPGLAGEQCF.

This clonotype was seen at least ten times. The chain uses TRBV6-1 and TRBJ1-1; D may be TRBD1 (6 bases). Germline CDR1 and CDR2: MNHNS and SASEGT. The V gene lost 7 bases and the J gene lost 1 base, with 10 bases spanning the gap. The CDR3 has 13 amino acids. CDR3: CASTLQGNTEAFF. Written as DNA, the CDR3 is TGTGCCAGCACTCTACAGGGGAACACTGAAGCTTTCTTT.

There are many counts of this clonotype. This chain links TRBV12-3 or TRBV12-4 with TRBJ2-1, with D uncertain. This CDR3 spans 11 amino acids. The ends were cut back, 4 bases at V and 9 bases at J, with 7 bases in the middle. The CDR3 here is CASSSNPEQFF. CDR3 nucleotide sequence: TGTGCCAGCAGTTCGAACCCTGAGCAGTTCTTC.

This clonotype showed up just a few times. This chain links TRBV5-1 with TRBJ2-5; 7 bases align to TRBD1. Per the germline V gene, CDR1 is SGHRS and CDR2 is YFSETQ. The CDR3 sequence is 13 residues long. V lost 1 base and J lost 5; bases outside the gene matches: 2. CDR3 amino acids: CASSLTGDETQYF. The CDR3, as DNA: TGCGCCAGCAGCTTGACAGGGGACGAGACCCAGTACTTC.

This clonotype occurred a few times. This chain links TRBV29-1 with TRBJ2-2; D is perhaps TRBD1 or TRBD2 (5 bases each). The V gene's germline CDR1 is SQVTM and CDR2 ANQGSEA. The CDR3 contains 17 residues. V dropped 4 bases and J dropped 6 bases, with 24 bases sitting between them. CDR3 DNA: TGCAGCGTTGCGGGCCGGGGCCGCGGAACAGCGGCCGGGGAGCTGTTTTTT. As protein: CSVAGRGRGTAAGELFF.

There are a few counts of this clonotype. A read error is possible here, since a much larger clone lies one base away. The CDR3 DNA reads TGTGCCAGCAGTTTATCCGGCGGGAGTGCGTACAATGAGCAGTTCTTC. Its protein product is CASSLSGGSAYNEQFF. The chain has TRBV27 and TRBJ2-1, with 7 bases matching TRBD2. V shed 0 bases, J shed 4 bases, and the junction held 6 bases outside the gene matches. Germline V CDR1 and CDR2: MNHEY, SMNVEV (reference sequence). The CDR3 runs to 16 residues.

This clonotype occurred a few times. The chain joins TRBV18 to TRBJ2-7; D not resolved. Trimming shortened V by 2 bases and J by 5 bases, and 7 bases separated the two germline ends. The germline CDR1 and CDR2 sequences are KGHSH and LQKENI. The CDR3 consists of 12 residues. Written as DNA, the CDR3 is TGTGCCAGCTCACCATCTGCTGACGAGCAGTACTTC. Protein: CASSPSADEQYF.

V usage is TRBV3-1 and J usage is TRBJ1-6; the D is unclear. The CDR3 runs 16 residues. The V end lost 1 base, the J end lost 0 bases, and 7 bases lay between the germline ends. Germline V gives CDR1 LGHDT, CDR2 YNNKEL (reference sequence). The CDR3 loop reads CASSQGMSSYNSPLHF. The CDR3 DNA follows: TGTGCCAGCAGCCAAGGGATGAGCTCCTATAATTCACCCCTCCACTTT.

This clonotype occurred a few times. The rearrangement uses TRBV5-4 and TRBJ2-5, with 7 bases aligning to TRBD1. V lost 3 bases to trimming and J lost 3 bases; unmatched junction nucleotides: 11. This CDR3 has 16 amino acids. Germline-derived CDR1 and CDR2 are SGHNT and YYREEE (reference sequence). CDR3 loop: CASSSTTTGQEETQYF. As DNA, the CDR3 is TGTGCCAGCAGCTCCACTACGACAGGGCAAGAAGAGACCCAGTACTTC.

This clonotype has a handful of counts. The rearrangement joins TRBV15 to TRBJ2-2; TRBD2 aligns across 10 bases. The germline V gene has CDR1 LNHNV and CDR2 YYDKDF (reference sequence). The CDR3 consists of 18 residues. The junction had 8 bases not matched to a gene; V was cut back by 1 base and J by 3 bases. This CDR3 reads CATSRAPGLARDTGELFF. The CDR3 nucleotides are TGTGCCACCAGCAGAGCTCCGGGACTAGCGAGGGACACCGGGGAGCTGTTTTTT. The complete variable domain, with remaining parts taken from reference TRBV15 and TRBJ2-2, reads DAMVIQNPRYQVTQFGKPVTLSCSQTLNHNVMYWYQQKSSQAPKLLFHYYDKDFNNEADTPDNFQSRRPNTSFCFLDIRSPGLGDTAMYLCATSRAPGLARDTGELFFGEGSRLTVL.

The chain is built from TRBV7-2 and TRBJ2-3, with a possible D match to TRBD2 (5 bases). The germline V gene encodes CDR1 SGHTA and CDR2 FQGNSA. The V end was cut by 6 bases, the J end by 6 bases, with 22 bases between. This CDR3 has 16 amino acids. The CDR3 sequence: CASRSEGFPAQDTQYF. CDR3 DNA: TGTGCCAGCAGATCAGAGGGATTCCCCGCGCAGGATACGCAGTATTTT.

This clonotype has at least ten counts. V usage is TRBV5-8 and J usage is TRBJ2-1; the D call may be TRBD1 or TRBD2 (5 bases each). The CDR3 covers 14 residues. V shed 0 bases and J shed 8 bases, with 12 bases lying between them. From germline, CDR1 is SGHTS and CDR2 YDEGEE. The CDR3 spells CASSLGQGVYEQFF. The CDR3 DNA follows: TGTGCCAGCAGCTTGGGGCAGGGAGTCTATGAGCAGTTCTTC.

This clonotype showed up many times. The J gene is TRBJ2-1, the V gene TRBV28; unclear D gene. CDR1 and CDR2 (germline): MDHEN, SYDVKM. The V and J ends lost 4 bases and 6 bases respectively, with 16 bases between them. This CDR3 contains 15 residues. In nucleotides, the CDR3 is TGTGCCAGCAGTTGGGCGGAGCAAGTTCGCAATGAGCAGTTCTTC. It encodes CASSWAEQVRNEQFF.

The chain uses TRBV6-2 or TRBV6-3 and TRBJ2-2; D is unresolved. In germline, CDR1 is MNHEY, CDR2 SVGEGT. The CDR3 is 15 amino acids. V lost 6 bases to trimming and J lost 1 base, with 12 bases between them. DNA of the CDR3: TGTGCCAGCAGGGGCTCGGAATGGAACACCGGGGAGCTGTTTTTT. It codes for CASRGSEWNTGELFF.

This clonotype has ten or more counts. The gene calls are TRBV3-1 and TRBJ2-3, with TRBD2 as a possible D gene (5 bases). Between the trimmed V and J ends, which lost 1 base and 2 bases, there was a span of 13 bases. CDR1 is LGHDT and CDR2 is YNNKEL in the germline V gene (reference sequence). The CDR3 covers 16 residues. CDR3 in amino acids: CASSQGTPRYTDTQYF. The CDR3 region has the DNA TGTGCCAGCAGCCAAGGGACTCCCCGCTACACAGATACGCAGTATTTT.

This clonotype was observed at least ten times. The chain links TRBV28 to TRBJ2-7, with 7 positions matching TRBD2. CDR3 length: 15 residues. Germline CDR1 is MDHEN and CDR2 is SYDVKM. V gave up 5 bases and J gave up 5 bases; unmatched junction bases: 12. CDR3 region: CASSPPGRETHEQYF. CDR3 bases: TGTGCCAGCAGTCCCCCTGGGCGGGAGACCCACGAGCAGTACTTC.